This T cell receptor (beta chain) was profiled in a study of shared clonotypes between healthy human individuals. Broader study findings: Blood was the sole source, and tissue repertoires probably differ.

All donors were healthy HIV-negative adults lacking recent acute infections or vaccinations. Every donor, a Caucasian adult, lived in Nashville, Tennessee. Both subsets, CD45RA+ naive and CD45RA-negative memory, were split from the CD4+ cells. The CDR3 is 16 amino acids. V dropped 6 bases and J dropped 1 base, with 16 bases sitting between them. Germline V gives CDR1 LNHDA, CDR2 SQIVND (reference sequence). Notes on this clone: What it binds is not known.

TCRdb's copy holds only in-frame clones and misses some; the assay was immunoSEQ multiplex PCR. The data hold a few million clones, with 85% to 95% observed a single time. Specimen: naive CD4+ T cells from PBMCs. Subset described: CD45RA+ positively selected. This clonotype was obtained from a man aged 18 to 29 in good health. Some clones in this sample may be carry-over from other donors' samples. The J gene is TRBJ1-5, the V gene TRBV19; D gene ambiguous. The CDR3 sequence is CASREQGQLSNQPQHF. CDR3 coding DNA: TGTGCCAGTAGGGAGCAAGGGCAACTAAGCAATCAGCCCCAGCATTTT.